What follows are 31 T cell receptor beta chains derived from one specimen sequenced in a study of technical replicates of blood from a few donors. Generated by immunoSEQ multiplex PCR, the TCRdb table keeps only in-frame clones and is missing some. Here the sample spans approximately 70,000 clones, 80% to 95% being singletons. Specimen: T cells isolated from PBMCs. Receptor source: a human donor in good health.

J is TRBJ2-2 and V is TRBV9; D is undetermined. Germline assignment: CDR1 SGDLS and CDR2 YYNGEE. This CDR3 has 15 amino acids. V lost 0 bases, J lost 7 bases, and 13 bases lay in between. CDR3 in amino acids: CASSVGLELGGELFF. The CDR3 coding sequence is TGTGCCAGCAGCGTAGGGCTAGAGTTGGGCGGGGAGCTGTTTTTT.

The rearrangement joins TRBV7-9 to TRBJ2-1; tentative D call: TRBD2 (6 bases). The V and J ends lost 3 bases and 9 bases respectively, with 12 bases between them. Germline V gene data show CDR1 as SEHNR and CDR2 as FQNEAQ (reference sequence). CDR3 length equals 13 residues. The DNA for the CDR3 is TGTGCCAGCAGCTTTGGAGGGGTTTCTGAGCAGTTCTTC. Its translation: CASSFGGVSEQFF.

The chain has TRBV25-1 and TRBJ1-1; the D gene is possibly TRBD1 (5 bases). The germline V and J ends were trimmed by 1 base and 4 bases, with 10 bases remaining between them. Germline CDR1 reads MGHDK; CDR2 reads SYGVNS. The CDR3 totals 14 residues. The CDR3 spells CASSESEGRTEAFF. The CDR3 coding sequence is TGTGCCAGCAGTGAATCGGAGGGGCGCACTGAAGCTTTCTTT.

The rearrangement uses TRBV7-2 and TRBJ2-7, with a tentative D call TRBD2 (5 bases). Trimming took off 5 bases at V and 1 base at J, with 9 bases between the two ends. This CDR3 spans 13 amino acids. Germline V gene lookup returns CDR1 SGHTA and CDR2 FQGNSA. CDR3 residues: CASSEGGSYEQYF. The DNA for the CDR3 is TGTGCCAGCAGCGAAGGAGGATCCTACGAGCAGTACTTC.

This sequence joins TRBV7-9 and TRBJ2-7; weak D call: TRBD2 (5 bases). The CDR3 has 13 amino acids. V lost 0 bases and J lost 4, with 7 bases in between. Germline V gene data show CDR1 as SEHNR and CDR2 as FQNEAQ (reference sequence). The CDR3 DNA reads as TGTGCCAGCAGCTTAGCGCCGGGGTACGAGCAGTACTTC. It is translated as CASSLAPGYEQYF. The full variable domain, with the rest looked up from reference TRBV7-9 and TRBJ2-7, is DTGVSQNPRHKITKRGQNVTFRCDPISEHNRLYWYRQTLGQGPEFLTYFQNEAQLEKSRLLSDRFSAERPKGSFSTLEIQRTEQGDSAMYLCASSLAPGYEQYFGPGTRLTVT.

J is TRBJ1-1 and V is TRBV13, with D perhaps TRBD1 (6 bases). The V end lost 2 bases, the J end lost 3 bases, and 7 bases lay between the germline ends. Germline V gene sequence: CDR1 PRHDT, CDR2 FYEKMQ (reference sequence). The CDR3 has 13 residues. CDR3 sequence reads: CASSLQGYTEAFF. CDR3 bases: TGTGCCAGCAGCTTACAGGGGTACACTGAAGCTTTCTTT.

V and J are TRBV9 and TRBJ1-1; no clear D. This CDR3 has 13 residues. Germline V gene lookup returns CDR1 SGDLS and CDR2 YYNGEE. The ends were cut back, 0 bases at V and 3 bases at J, with 6 bases in the middle. CDR3 nucleotide sequence: TGTGCCAGCAGCGTAGGACGGGACACTGAAGCTTTCTTT. It encodes CASSVGRDTEAFF.

The rearrangement links TRBV15 to TRBJ2-7; 8 positions match TRBD1. The V and J ends lost 3 bases and 2 bases, in that order; junction bases with no gene match: 9. Germline V lookup: CDR1 LNHNV, CDR2 YYDKDF (reference sequence). The CDR3 runs to 16 residues. CDR3 amino acids: CATSSPGQGHPYEQYF. The CDR3 DNA reads as TGTGCCACCAGCAGTCCCGGACAGGGCCACCCCTACGAGCAGTACTTC.

The chain combines TRBV7-9 with TRBJ2-1; 9 bases line up with TRBD1. The V gene end was trimmed by 2 bases and the J gene end by 7 bases; junction bases not matched to a gene: 6. Germline V gene data show CDR1 as SEHNR and CDR2 as FQNEAQ (reference sequence). The CDR3 runs 15 residues. CDR3 residues: CASSLWTGERNEQFF. In DNA form, the CDR3 reads TGTGCCAGCAGCTTATGGACAGGGGAGAGGAATGAGCAGTTCTTC.

The rearrangement links TRBV9 to TRBJ2-1, with D possibly being TRBD2 (6 bases). CDR1 is SGDLS and CDR2 is YYNGEE in the germline V gene. The CDR3 has 17 amino acids. V lost 0 bases to trimming and J lost 7 bases, with 20 bases between them. The CDR3 DNA reads as TGTGCCAGCAGCGTAGCGGTTAGTGGTACGGAGGGAAATGAGCAGTTCTTC. It encodes CASSVAVSGTEGNEQFF.

The chain is built from TRBV19 and TRBJ2-7, with unresolved D. This CDR3 spans 14 amino acids. In germline, CDR1 is LNHDA, CDR2 SQIVND (reference sequence). Deletions cut 5 bases from V and 3 bases from J, with 14 bases between. CDR3 amino acids: CASSSGGLHYEQYF. CDR3 nucleotides: TGTGCCAGTAGTTCTGGTGGGCTTCACTACGAGCAGTACTTC. Variable domain in full (rest from reference TRBV19 and TRBJ2-7): DGGITQSPKYLFRKEGQNVTLSCEQNLNHDAMYWYRQDPGQGLRLIYYSQIVNDFQKGDIAEGYSVSREKKESFPLTVTSAQKNPTAFYLCASSSGGLHYEQYFGPGTRLTVT.

V usage is TRBV4-3 and J usage is TRBJ1-4, with a possible D match to TRBD1 (5 bases). This CDR3 comprises 16 residues. The V end lost 0 bases, the J end lost 3 bases, and 11 bases lay between the germline ends. Per the germline V gene, CDR1 is LGHNA and CDR2 is YSLEER. The CDR3 DNA reads as TGCGCCAGCAGCCAAGAATTATGGGGGGCTAATGAAAAACTGTTTTTT. Its translation is CASSQELWGANEKLFF.

V is TRBV10-3 and J is TRBJ1-1; TRBD1 agrees at 7 bases. Germline V gene sequence: CDR1 ENHRY, CDR2 SYGVKD. This CDR3 is 12 amino acids long. V shed 6 bases, J shed 7 bases, and the junction held 5 bases outside the gene matches. The CDR3 DNA reads TGTGCCATCAGCGGGACAGTTTTTGAAGCTTTCTTT. It codes for CAISGTVFEAFF.

The chain combines TRBV13 with TRBJ2-7, with 7 nucleotides matching TRBD2. Losses at the gene ends were 7 bases for V and 6 bases for J; bases not matched to a gene: 12. This CDR3 region has 14 residues. Germline V gene sequence: CDR1 PRHDT, CDR2 FYEKMQ (reference sequence). For the CDR3, the DNA is TGTGCCAGCACTAGGGCGGGAGTAGTACCCGAGCAGTACTTC. Its protein is CASTRAGVVPEQYF.

This sequence joins TRBV7-2 and TRBJ1-2; no clear D. Trimming stripped 0 bases from V and 8 bases from J, with 22 bases between. The CDR3 has 17 amino acids. Germline-derived CDR1 and CDR2 are SGHTA and FQGNSA. The CDR3 reads CASSLAGAAKEPYGYTF. Written as DNA, the CDR3 is TGTGCCAGCAGCTTAGCAGGTGCGGCGAAGGAGCCCTACGGCTACACCTTC.

The rearrangement links TRBV25-1 to TRBJ2-7; 7 bases are shared with TRBD1. The CDR3 length is 13 residues. CDR1 and CDR2 (germline): MGHDK, SYGVNS. J was trimmed by 7 bases and V by 3 bases; bases with no gene match: 6. The CDR3 nucleotides are TGTGCCAGCAGTGATATACAGGGGAGTGAGCAGTACTTC. Translation: CASSDIQGSEQYF.

This chain's CDR3 is CASSELLASGKETQYF. The DNA for the CDR3 is TGTGCCAGCAGTGAATTGTTGGCTAGCGGAAAAGAGACCCAGTACTTC. This chain links TRBV2 with TRBJ2-5; 7 bases align to TRBD2. The CDR3 loop spans 16 amino acids. V lost 2 bases and J lost 3; bases outside the gene matches: 9. CDR1 and CDR2 (germline): SNHLY, FYNNEI.

Note on this clone: At one boundary the junction diverges from the germline segment, which might be a read error. V gene TRBV6-5 combines with J gene TRBJ2-7, with TRBD1 as a possible D gene (5 bases). CDR1 and CDR2 from the germline V gene are MNHEY and SVGAGI. The length of the CDR3 is 13 residues. CDR3 bases: TGTGCCAGCAGTTACCAGGGCTCCCACGAGCAGTACTTC. Residues: CASSYQGSHEQYF.

In the case of this clone: Other DNA sequences within the sample encode an identical CDR3. The V gene is TRBV19, the J gene TRBJ2-7; D gene ambiguous. The V end was cut by 2 bases, the J end by 6 bases, with 5 bases between. Germline V gene sequence: CDR1 LNHDA, CDR2 SQIVND (reference sequence). The CDR3 is made up of 11 amino acids. The CDR3 is CASSISGEQYF. CDR3 bases: TGTGCCAGTAGTATATCCGGCGAGCAGTACTTC.

V is TRBV5-1 and J is TRBJ2-1, with 10 bases that match TRBD1. This CDR3 is built from 15 residues. With 3 bases clipped from V and 4 bases from J, the junction kept 4 bases outside the gene matches. Germline V CDR1 and CDR2: SGHRS, YFSETQ. CDR3 sequence: CASSSGGQGYNEQFF. CDR3 nucleotide sequence: TGCGCCAGCAGCTCGGGGGGACAGGGGTACAATGAGCAGTTCTTC.

J is TRBJ2-1 and V is TRBV4-2; 7 bases agree with TRBD2. CDR3 length: 16 residues. With 0 bases clipped from V and 8 bases from J, the junction kept 10 bases outside the gene matches. Germline V CDR1 and CDR2: LGHNA, YNFKEQ. CDR3 residues: CASSQEHGGSLYEQFF. CDR3 coding DNA: TGTGCCAGCAGCCAAGAGCATGGCGGGAGTTTGTATGAGCAGTTCTTC.

The rearrangement joins TRBV27 to TRBJ2-1; 10 bases fit TRBD2. The junction had 6 bases not matched to a gene; V was cut back by 7 bases and J by 9 bases. CDR3 length: 13 amino acids. Germline V gives CDR1 MNHEY, CDR2 SMNVEV (reference sequence). The chain's CDR3 is CASKVAGGSEQFF. The DNA of the CDR3 is TGTGCCAGCAAGGTAGCGGGAGGTAGTGAGCAGTTCTTC.

This chain uses TRBV7-2 with TRBJ1-1; no definite D call. Germline CDR1 SGHTA, CDR2 FQGNSA. Between the trimmed V and J ends, which lost 0 bases and 6 bases, there was a span of 8 bases. The CDR3 has 13 residues. CDR3 DNA: TGTGCCAGCAGCTTAGCGGGCACCGCTGAAGCTTTCTTT. Translation gives CASSLAGTAEAFF.

The CDR3 loop reads CASSLVYGGEKLFF. DNA of the CDR3: TGTGCCAGCAGCTTAGTATACGGTGGTGAAAAACTGTTTTTT. V and J are TRBV7-2 and TRBJ1-4, with D unresolved. The length of the CDR3 is 14 residues. Per the germline V gene, CDR1 is SGHTA and CDR2 is FQGNSA. V was trimmed by 1 base and J by 7 bases, leaving 10 bases between them.

In this sample, this clone turned up once. The V call is TRBV18, the J call TRBJ1-1; possible D gene TRBD1, 5 bases. V lost 5 bases and J 4 bases, leaving 14 bases between the germline ends. This CDR3 spans 14 amino acids. Germline V gives CDR1 KGHSH, CDR2 LQKENI. CDR3 region: CASSVTPRGTEAFF. CDR3 DNA: TGTGCCAGCTCAGTAACCCCTAGGGGCACTGAAGCTTTCTTT. The variable domain in full, with the rest retrieved from reference TRBV18 and TRBJ1-1, is NAGVMQNPRHLVRRRGQEARLRCSPMKGHSHVYWYRQLPEEGLKFMVYLQKENIIDESGMPKERFSAEFPKEGPSILRIQQVVRGDSAAYFCASSVTPRGTEAFFGQGTRLTVV.

This chain uses TRBV7-9 with TRBJ2-3; no clear D. The V and J ends lost 1 base and 8 bases respectively, with 10 bases between them. In germline, CDR1 is SEHNR, CDR2 FQNEAQ (reference sequence). This CDR3 contains 13 residues. CDR3 amino acids: CASSLVAPGTQYF. For the CDR3, the DNA is TGTGCCAGCAGCTTAGTTGCGCCGGGTACGCAGTATTTT.

The V call is TRBV7-3, the J call TRBJ1-5; TRBD1 aligns across 8 bases. The germline V gene has CDR1 SGHTA and CDR2 FQGTGA. V was pared by 0 bases and J by 7 bases, with 5 bases of the junction left unmatched. The CDR3 sequence is 15 residues long. CDR3 residues: CASSLTAGTGQPQHF. The CDR3 coding sequence is TGTGCCAGCAGCTTAACGGCTGGGACAGGACAGCCCCAGCATTTT.

This clone was counted between two and nine times. The chain has TRBV13 and TRBJ1-1; D is uncertain. Germline V gene lookup returns CDR1 PRHDT and CDR2 FYEKMQ (reference sequence). Trimming took off 6 bases at V and 2 bases at J, with 10 bases between the two ends. There are 13 residues in the CDR3. The CDR3, as DNA: TGTGCCAGCAGGCAGGAAGTAAACACTGAAGCTTTCTTT. It translates to CASRQEVNTEAFF. The full variable domain, rest sourced from reference TRBV13 and TRBJ1-1, is AAGVIQSPRHLIKEKRETATLKCYPIPRHDTVYWYQQGPGQDPQFLISFYEKMQSDKGSIPDRFSAQQFSDYHSELNMSSLELGDSALYFCASRQEVNTEAFFGQGTRLTVV.

The chain recombines TRBV27 with TRBJ2-7; D not resolved. Germline CDR1 reads MNHEY; CDR2 reads SMNVEV (reference sequence). V dropped 2 bases and J dropped 3 bases, with 14 bases sitting between them. The CDR3 extends over 15 amino acids. The CDR3 here is CASSLLAGPNYEQYF. The CDR3 bases are TGTGCCAGCAGTTTACTGGCAGGCCCAAACTACGAGCAGTACTTC.

The chain combines TRBV11-3 with TRBJ2-3, with D maybe TRBD2 (5 bases). CDR3 length: 14 residues. Trimming removed 1 base from V and 8 bases from J, with 13 bases in between. CDR1 SGHNT and CDR2 YENEEA come from the germline V gene. Here the CDR3 reads CASSLGGEHGTQYF. The CDR3 bases are TGTGCCAGCAGCTTAGGGGGAGAGCACGGTACGCAGTATTTT.

This chain links TRBV2 with TRBJ2-1, with D tentatively TRBD2 (6 bases). V lost 11 bases, J lost 8 bases, and 25 bases lay in between. CDR1 is SNHLY, CDR2 FYNNEI, per germline. This CDR3 region has 15 residues. CDR3 DNA: TGTGCCCGACCCCGCCCGGGACTGGTTTACGATGAGCAGTTCTTC. It is translated as CARPRPGLVYDEQFF. Combining the CDR3 with reference TRBV2 and TRBJ2-1 gives the whole variable domain EPEVTQTPSHQVTQMGQEVILRCVPISNHLYFYWYRQILGQKVEFLVSFYNNEISEKSEIFDDQFSVERPDGSNFTLKIRSTKLEDSAMYFCARPRPGLVYDEQFFGPGTRLTVL.